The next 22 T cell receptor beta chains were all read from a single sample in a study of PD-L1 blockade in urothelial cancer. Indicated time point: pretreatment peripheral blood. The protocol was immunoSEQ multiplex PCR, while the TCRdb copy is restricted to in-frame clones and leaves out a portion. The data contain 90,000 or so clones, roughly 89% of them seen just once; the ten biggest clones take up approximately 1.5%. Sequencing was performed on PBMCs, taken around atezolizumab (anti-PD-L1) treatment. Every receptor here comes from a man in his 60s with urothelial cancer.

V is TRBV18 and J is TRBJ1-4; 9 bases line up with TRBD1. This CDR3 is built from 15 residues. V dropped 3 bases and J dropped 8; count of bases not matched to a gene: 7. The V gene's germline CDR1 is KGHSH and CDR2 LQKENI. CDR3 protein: CASSPQGTGNEKLFF. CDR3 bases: TGTGCCAGCTCACCTCAGGGGACAGGGAACGAAAAACTGTTTTTT.

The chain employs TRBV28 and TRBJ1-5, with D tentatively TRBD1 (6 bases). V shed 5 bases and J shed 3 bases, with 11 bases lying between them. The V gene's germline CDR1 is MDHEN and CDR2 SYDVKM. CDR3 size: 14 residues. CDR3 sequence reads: CASSITGPNQPQHF. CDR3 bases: TGTGCCAGCAGTATTACAGGGCCCAATCAGCCCCAGCATTTT.

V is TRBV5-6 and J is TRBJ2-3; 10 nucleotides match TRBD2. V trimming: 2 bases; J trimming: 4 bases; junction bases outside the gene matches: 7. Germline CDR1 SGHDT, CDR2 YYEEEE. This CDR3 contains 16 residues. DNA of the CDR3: TGTGCCAGCAGCTTTAACAAGCGGGGGGGCTCAGATACGCAGTATTTT. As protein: CASSFNKRGGSDTQYF.

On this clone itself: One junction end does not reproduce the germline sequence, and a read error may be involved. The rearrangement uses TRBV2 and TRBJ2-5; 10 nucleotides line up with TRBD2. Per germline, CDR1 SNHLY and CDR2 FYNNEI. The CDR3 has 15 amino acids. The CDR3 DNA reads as TGTGCCAGCAATGAAGAGCGGGGGGGCCGAGAGACCCAGTACTTC. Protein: CASNEERGGRETQYF. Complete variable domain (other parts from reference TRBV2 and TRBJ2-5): EPEVTQTPSHQVTQMGQEVILRCVPISNHLYFYWYRQILGQKVEFLVSFYNNEISEKSEIFDDQFSVERPDGSNFTLKIRSTKLEDSAMYFCASNEERGGRETQYFGPGTRLLVL.

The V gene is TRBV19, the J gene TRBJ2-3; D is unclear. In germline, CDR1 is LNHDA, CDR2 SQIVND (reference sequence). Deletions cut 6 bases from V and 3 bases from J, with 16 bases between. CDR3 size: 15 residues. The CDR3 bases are TGTGCCAGTAGCCCCCGCGGAGTTTCAACAGATACGCAGTATTTT. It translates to CASSPRGVSTDTQYF.

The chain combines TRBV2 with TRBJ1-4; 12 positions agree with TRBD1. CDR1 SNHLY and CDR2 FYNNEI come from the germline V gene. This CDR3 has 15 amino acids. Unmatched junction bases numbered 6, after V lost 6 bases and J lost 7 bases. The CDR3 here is CASREGTGGGEKLFF. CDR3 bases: TGTGCCAGCAGGGAGGGGACAGGGGGCGGTGAAAAACTGTTTTTT.

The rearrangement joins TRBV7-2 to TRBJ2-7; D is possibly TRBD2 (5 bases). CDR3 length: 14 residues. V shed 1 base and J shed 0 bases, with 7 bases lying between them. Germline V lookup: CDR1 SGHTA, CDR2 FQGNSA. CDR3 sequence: CASSLVGSSYEQYF. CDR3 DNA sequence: TGTGCCAGCAGCTTAGTTGGGAGCTCCTACGAGCAGTACTTC. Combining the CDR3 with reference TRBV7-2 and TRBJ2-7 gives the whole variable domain GAGVSQSPSNKVTEKGKDVELRCDPISGHTALYWYRQSLGQGLEFLIYFQGNSAPDKSGLPSDRFSAERTGGSVSTLTIQRTQQEDSAVYLCASSLVGSSYEQYFGPGTRLTVT.

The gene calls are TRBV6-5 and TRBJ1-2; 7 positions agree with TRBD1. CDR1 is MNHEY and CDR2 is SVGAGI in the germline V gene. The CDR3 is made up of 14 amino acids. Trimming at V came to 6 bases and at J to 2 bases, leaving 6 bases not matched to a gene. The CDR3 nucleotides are TGTGCCAGCAGCGACAGGGCCGGGAACTATGGCTACACCTTC. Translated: CASSDRAGNYGYTF.

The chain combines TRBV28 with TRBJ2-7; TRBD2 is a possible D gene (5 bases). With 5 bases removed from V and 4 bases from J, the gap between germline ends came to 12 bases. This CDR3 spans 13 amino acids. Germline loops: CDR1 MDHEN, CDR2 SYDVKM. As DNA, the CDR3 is TGTGCCAGCAGTCGTGAGGGTAGTTACGAGCAGTACTTC. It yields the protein CASSREGSYEQYF.

CDR3 protein: CSVDGTSGSIDEQFF. The CDR3 DNA is TGCAGCGTTGATGGGACTAGCGGGAGTATTGATGAGCAGTTCTTC. V is TRBV29-1 and J is TRBJ2-1; TRBD2 agrees at 14 bases. Per the germline V gene, CDR1 is SQVTM and CDR2 is ANQGSEA. The CDR3 is 15 residues long. V shed 3 bases, J shed 8 bases, and the junction held 6 bases outside the gene matches.

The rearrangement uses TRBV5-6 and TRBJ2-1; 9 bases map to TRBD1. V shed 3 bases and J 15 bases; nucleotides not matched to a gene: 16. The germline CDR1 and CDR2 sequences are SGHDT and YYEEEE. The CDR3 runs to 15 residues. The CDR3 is CASSSAGTGISPPFF. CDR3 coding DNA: TGTGCCAGCAGCTCTGCCGGGACAGGGATATCCCCCCCGTTCTTC.

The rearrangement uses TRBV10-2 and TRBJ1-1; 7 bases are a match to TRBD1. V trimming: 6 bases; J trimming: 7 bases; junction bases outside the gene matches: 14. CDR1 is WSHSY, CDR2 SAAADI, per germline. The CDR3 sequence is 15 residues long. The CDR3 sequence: CASSPLRDRAYEAFF. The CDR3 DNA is TGCGCCAGCAGCCCCCTGCGAGACAGGGCGTATGAAGCTTTCTTT.

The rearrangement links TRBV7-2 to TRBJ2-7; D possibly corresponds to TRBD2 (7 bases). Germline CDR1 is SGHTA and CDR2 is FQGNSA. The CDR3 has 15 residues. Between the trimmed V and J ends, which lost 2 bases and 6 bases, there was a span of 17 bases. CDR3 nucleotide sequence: TGTGCCAGCAGCTTAAACCGACTAGCACAGGGCGAGCAGTACTTC. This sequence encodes CASSLNRLAQGEQYF.

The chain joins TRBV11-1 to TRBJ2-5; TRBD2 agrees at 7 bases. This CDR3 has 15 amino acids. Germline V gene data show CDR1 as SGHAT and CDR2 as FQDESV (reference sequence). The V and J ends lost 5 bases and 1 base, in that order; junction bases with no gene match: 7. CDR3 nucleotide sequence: TGTGCCAGCAGCCCAGCGGGACGGCTCCAAGAGACCCAGTACTTC. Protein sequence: CASSPAGRLQETQYF. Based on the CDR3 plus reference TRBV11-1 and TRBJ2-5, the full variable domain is EAEVAQSPRYKITEKSQAVAFWCDPISGHATLYWYRQILGQGPELLVQFQDESVVDDSQLPKDRFSAERLKGVDSTLKIQPAELGDSAMYLCASSPAGRLQETQYFGPGTRLLVL.

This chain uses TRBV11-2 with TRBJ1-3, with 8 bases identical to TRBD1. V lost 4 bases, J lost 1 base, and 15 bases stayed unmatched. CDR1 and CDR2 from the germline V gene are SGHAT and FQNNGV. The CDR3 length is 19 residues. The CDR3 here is CASSSIVGQGAWSGNTIYF. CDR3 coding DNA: TGTGCCAGCAGCTCGATCGTCGGACAGGGAGCCTGGTCTGGAAACACCATATATTTT.

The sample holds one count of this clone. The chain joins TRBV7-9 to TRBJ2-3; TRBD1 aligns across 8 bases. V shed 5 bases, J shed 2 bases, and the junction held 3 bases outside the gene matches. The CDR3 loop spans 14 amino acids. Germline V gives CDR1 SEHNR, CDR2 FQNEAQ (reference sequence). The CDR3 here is CASSRQGTTDTQYF. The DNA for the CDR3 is TGTGCCAGCAGCCGACAGGGGACCACAGATACGCAGTATTTT.

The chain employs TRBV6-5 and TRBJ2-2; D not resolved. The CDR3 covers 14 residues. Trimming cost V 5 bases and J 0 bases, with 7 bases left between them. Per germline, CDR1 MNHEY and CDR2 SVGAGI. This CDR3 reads CASSQHPNTGELFF. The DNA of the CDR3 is TGTGCCAGCAGTCAACACCCGAACACCGGGGAGCTGTTTTTT.

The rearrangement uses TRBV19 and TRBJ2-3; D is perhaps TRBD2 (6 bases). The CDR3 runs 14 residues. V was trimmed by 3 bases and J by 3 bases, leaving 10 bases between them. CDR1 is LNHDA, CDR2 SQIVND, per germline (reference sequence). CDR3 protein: CASSIPGVTDTQYF. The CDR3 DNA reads TGTGCCAGTAGTATTCCGGGGGTTACAGATACGCAGTATTTT.

CDR3: CASSGAGGFDIQYF. The CDR3 coding sequence is TGTGCCAGCAGTGGAGCGGGAGGTTTTGACATTCAGTACTTC. The chain combines TRBV28 with TRBJ2-4; 9 nucleotides line up with TRBD2. CDR1 and CDR2 (germline): MDHEN, SYDVKM. The J segment lost 8 bases and the V segment lost 5 bases, leaving 7 bases of the junction unmatched. This CDR3 has 14 residues.

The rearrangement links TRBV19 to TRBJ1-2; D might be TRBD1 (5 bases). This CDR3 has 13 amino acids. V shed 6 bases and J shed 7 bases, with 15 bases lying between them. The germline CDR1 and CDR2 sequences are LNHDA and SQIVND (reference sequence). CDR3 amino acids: CASRPGILSGYTF. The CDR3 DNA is TGTGCCAGTAGGCCAGGGATTTTAAGTGGCTACACCTTC.

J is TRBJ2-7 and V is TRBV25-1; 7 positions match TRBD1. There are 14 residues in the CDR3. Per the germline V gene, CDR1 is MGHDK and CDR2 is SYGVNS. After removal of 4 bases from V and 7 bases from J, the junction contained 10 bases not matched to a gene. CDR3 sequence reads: CASSGRDRRAEQYF. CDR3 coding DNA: TGTGCCAGCAGTGGACGGGACAGAAGAGCTGAGCAGTACTTC.

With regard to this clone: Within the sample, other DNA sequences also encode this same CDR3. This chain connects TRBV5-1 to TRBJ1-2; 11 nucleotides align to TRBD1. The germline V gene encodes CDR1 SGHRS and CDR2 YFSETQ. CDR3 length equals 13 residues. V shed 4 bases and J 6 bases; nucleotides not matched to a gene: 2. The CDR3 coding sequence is TGCGCCAGCAGCAAGGGACAGGGGGATGGCTACACCTTC. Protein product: CASSKGQGDGYTF.